This passage covers 30 T cell receptor beta chains from one sample sequenced in a study of OX40 agonist ivuxolimab in advanced cancers. Libraries were prepared by immunoSEQ multiplex PCR; TCRdb keeps only in-frame clonotypes and omits some of them. Among about 33,000 clones listed, roughly nine tenths were seen once. The sample here was CD4+ or CD8+ T cells sorted from blood, taken in a trial of the OX40 agonist ivuxolimab. These TCRs come from an adult with an advanced solid tumor such as melanoma, head and neck, liver or kidney cancer.

The chain joins TRBV5-1 to TRBJ1-1; D is possibly TRBD1 (6 bases). Trimming removed 1 base from V and 7 bases from J, with 8 bases in between. This CDR3 has 12 amino acids. Germline V gene sequence: CDR1 SGHRS, CDR2 YFSETQ. CDR3 sequence: CASSLQDSEAFF. In DNA form, the CDR3 reads TGCGCCAGCAGCTTGCAGGACAGTGAAGCTTTCTTT.

J is TRBJ2-5 and V is TRBV27; no reliable D call. CDR3 length: 11 residues. V was cut by 5 bases and J by 6 bases, with 7 bases left in between. The V gene's germline CDR1 is MNHEY and CDR2 SMNVEV (reference sequence). CDR3 loop: CASSRRQTQYF. The CDR3 DNA reads TGTGCCAGCAGTAGGCGGCAGACCCAGTACTTC.

This clone was observed a few times. The chain uses TRBV19 and TRBJ1-2; D is unresolved. The V and J ends lost 6 bases and 5 bases respectively, with 16 bases between them. Germline CDR1 LNHDA, CDR2 SQIVND (reference sequence). The CDR3 runs to 14 residues. The DNA of the CDR3 is TGTGCCAGTAGCCGGTCGAGCAGAGTTTATGGCTACACCTTC. Translation gives CASSRSSRVYGYTF.

In its sample, this clone ranks as medium-sized. The chain couples TRBV15 to TRBJ2-7, with D possibly being TRBD2 (5 bases). Per the germline V gene, CDR1 is LNHNV and CDR2 is YYDKDF (reference sequence). The CDR3 runs to 15 residues. The V and J ends lost 3 bases and 6 bases respectively, with 18 bases between them. In DNA, the CDR3 is TGTGCCACCAGCAGGGGCGGGTTGGCGGAAAGCGAGCAGTACTTC. Translation gives CATSRGGLAESEQYF.

J is TRBJ1-1 and V is TRBV30, with a possible D match to TRBD1 (5 bases). The CDR3 runs 13 residues. The V gene lost 4 bases and the J gene lost 1 base, with 10 bases spanning the gap. The germline gives CDR1 GTSNPN, CDR2 SVGIG (reference sequence). CDR3 sequence: CAWKRDQNTEAFF. In nucleotides, the CDR3 is TGTGCCTGGAAGCGGGACCAGAACACTGAAGCTTTCTTT.

The genes are TRBV9 and TRBJ2-7, with TRBD2 matching 13 bases. V gave up 4 bases and J gave up 2 bases; unmatched junction bases: 3. The CDR3 has 15 residues. Germline V gene lookup returns CDR1 SGDLS and CDR2 YYNGEE. In DNA form, the CDR3 reads TGTGCCAGCAGCCCGGGGACTAGCGGGACCTACGAGCAGTACTTC. Its translation is CASSPGTSGTYEQYF.

This clone was observed once. This chain connects TRBV19 to TRBJ2-6; D remains unclear. The CDR3 has 15 residues. Germline CDR1 reads LNHDA; CDR2 reads SQIVND (reference sequence). Trimming cost V 3 bases and J 0 bases, with 6 bases left between them. The CDR3 DNA is TGTGCCAGTAGTATTCCTTCCTCTGGGGCCAACGTCCTGACTTTC. It codes for CASSIPSSGANVLTF.

The chain joins TRBV5-1 to TRBJ2-6, with D possibly being TRBD1 (7 bases). V was cut by 5 bases and J by 1 base, with 16 bases left in between. This CDR3 spans 17 amino acids. Germline assignment: CDR1 SGHRS and CDR2 YFSETQ. This CDR3 reads CASRGGRTGSGANVLTF. The CDR3, as DNA: TGCGCCAGCAGGGGAGGTAGGACAGGTTCTGGGGCCAACGTCCTGACTTTC.

The rearrangement uses TRBV7-3 and TRBJ1-1; a weak D match, TRBD1 (6 bases). Trimming removed 5 bases at V and 4 bases at J, with 11 bases between. The germline CDR1 and CDR2 sequences are SGHTA and FQGTGA. This CDR3 contains 13 residues. In nucleotides, the CDR3 is TGTGCCAGCAGCAGGGGGTGGGGCACTGAAGCTTTCTTT. Its protein is CASSRGWGTEAFF.

The J gene is TRBJ1-4, the V gene TRBV15; the match to TRBD1 covers 7 bases. CDR1 and CDR2 from the germline V gene are LNHNV and YYDKDF (reference sequence). V shed 5 bases and J 3 bases; nucleotides not matched to a gene: 6. The CDR3 extends over 15 amino acids. The CDR3 protein is CATSQRTGPNEKLFF. The CDR3 DNA reads as TGTGCCACCAGCCAGAGGACAGGTCCTAATGAAAAACTGTTTTTT.

V and J are TRBV5-1 and TRBJ1-1, with a possible D match to TRBD1 (5 bases). V lost 1 base to trimming and J lost 5 bases, with 15 bases between them. Germline loops: CDR1 SGHRS, CDR2 YFSETQ. The CDR3 runs 15 residues. The CDR3 nucleotides are TGCGCCAGCAGCTTGTCGCGGGGCTCGGTAACTGAAGCTTTCTTT. Translating it yields CASSLSRGSVTEAFF.

The J gene is TRBJ1-2, the V gene TRBV5-4; 7 nucleotides agree with TRBD1. There are 14 residues in the CDR3. V dropped 4 bases and J dropped 3; count of bases not matched to a gene: 6. Germline-derived CDR1 and CDR2 are SGHNT and YYREEE (reference sequence). In nucleotides, the CDR3 is TGTGCCAGCAGCCCCCGGGACAGCCACTATGGCTACACCTTC. Translation gives CASSPRDSHYGYTF. The variable domain in full, completed from reference TRBV5-4 and TRBJ1-2, reads ETGVTQSPTHLIKTRGQQVTLRCSSQSGHNTVSWYQQALGQGPQFIFQYYREEENGRGNFPPRFSGLQFPNYSSELNVNALELDDSALYLCASSPRDSHYGYTFGSGTRLTVV.

This chain uses TRBV5-4 with TRBJ1-2; possibly TRBD1 for D (5 bases). Germline CDR1 SGHNT, CDR2 YYREEE (reference sequence). This CDR3 is 13 amino acids long. Trimming removed 0 bases from V and 7 bases from J, with 10 bases in between. Here the CDR3 DNA reads TGTGCCAGCAGCTTGGTAGGCAGGGTTGGCTACACCTTC. As protein: CASSLVGRVGYTF.

The V gene is TRBV4-3, the J gene TRBJ2-5; no reliable D call. V lost 2 bases to trimming and J lost 5 bases, with 21 bases between them. Germline values: CDR1 LGHNA, CDR2 YSLEER. The CDR3 spans 17 residues. For the CDR3, the DNA is TGCGCCAGCAGCCAAACCCTCCGACTTGATTGGTGGGAGACCCAGTACTTC. Translation: CASSQTLRLDWWETQYF.

The chain carries TRBV15 and TRBJ2-1, with 9 bases aligning to TRBD1. Germline assignment: CDR1 LNHNV and CDR2 YYDKDF (reference sequence). CDR3 length equals 15 residues. The V and J ends lost 6 bases and 4 bases, in that order; junction bases with no gene match: 7. The CDR3 DNA follows: TGTGCCACCAGGACAGGGGGAGGGCAGTACAATGAGCAGTTCTTC. Translation: CATRTGGGQYNEQFF.

Only one count was recorded for this clone. The chain links TRBV10-3 to TRBJ2-7; 9 positions match TRBD1. V shed 3 bases, J shed 5 bases, and the junction held 8 bases outside the gene matches. The CDR3 has 15 residues. Germline V gene lookup returns CDR1 ENHRY and CDR2 SYGVKD. The CDR3 loop reads CAISDEGQGYHEQYF. CDR3 sequence (DNA): TGTGCCATCAGTGACGAGGGACAGGGTTACCACGAGCAGTACTTC.

This rearrangement joins TRBV19 to TRBJ2-2; 9 bases are shared with TRBD1. J gave up 6 bases and V 6 bases, and 5 bases lay outside the gene matches. This CDR3 has 14 residues. CDR1 is LNHDA, CDR2 SQIVND, per germline (reference sequence). The DNA of the CDR3 is TGTGCCAGTAGCCGCGGACAGGGGTCCGGGGAGCTGTTTTTT. Translating it yields CASSRGQGSGELFF.

In DNA form, the CDR3 reads TGTGCCAGCAGCGTAGAGGGGGGAGGAAACACCATATATTTT. This encodes CASSVEGGGNTIYF. The chain carries TRBV9 and TRBJ1-3, with D possibly matching TRBD1 (6 bases). The CDR3 loop spans 14 amino acids. Germline values: CDR1 SGDLS, CDR2 YYNGEE. V lost 0 bases, J lost 4 bases, and 8 bases lay in between.

J is TRBJ2-2 and V is TRBV5-1; D might be TRBD1 (6 bases). This CDR3 spans 15 amino acids. Trimming removed 4 bases at V and 3 bases at J, with 13 bases between. Germline V gene sequence: CDR1 SGHRS, CDR2 YFSETQ. The CDR3 DNA follows: TGCGCCAGCAGCATCGATGGGACATACACCGGGGAGCTGTTTTTT. Encoded protein: CASSIDGTYTGELFF.

The chain employs TRBV6-1 and TRBJ1-4, with D possibly being TRBD1 (6 bases). Germline V lookup: CDR1 MNHNS, CDR2 SASEGT. CDR3 length: 14 residues. The V end lost 6 bases, the J end lost 5 bases, and 13 bases lay between the germline ends. The CDR3 reads CASRGGAGNEKLFF. The CDR3, as DNA: TGTGCCAGCAGGGGGGGGGCAGGGAATGAAAAACTGTTTTTT.

This clone appeared a single time. This chain connects TRBV28 to TRBJ2-3; no clear D gene. The CDR3 totals 18 residues. The V gene's germline CDR1 is MDHEN and CDR2 SYDVKM. The V end lost 3 bases, the J end lost 5 bases, and 24 bases lay between the germline ends. CDR3: CASSFPQRRSRLVDTQYF. The CDR3 DNA reads as TGTGCCAGCAGTTTCCCCCAGAGGAGATCTCGGTTAGTAGATACGCAGTATTTT.

The chain links TRBV29-1 to TRBJ1-1; no reliable D call. Trimming took off 6 bases at V and 11 bases at J, with 16 bases between the two ends. Germline V CDR1 and CDR2: SQVTM, ANQGSEA. The CDR3 totals 11 residues. The CDR3 coding sequence is TGCAGCGTCCTAATCGGCAAGTCCGCTTTCTTT. Amino acid sequence: CSVLIGKSAFF.

The V and J genes are TRBV15 and TRBJ2-5; 7 bases fit TRBD1. Germline trimming cut 2 bases from V and 4 bases from J; bases unmatched to any gene: 4. The CDR3 runs 14 residues. From germline, CDR1 is LNHNV and CDR2 YYDKDF (reference sequence). The CDR3 reads CATSRPTGRETQYF. The DNA of the CDR3 is TGTGCCACCAGCAGACCGACAGGGCGAGAGACCCAGTACTTC.

The chain couples TRBV23-1 to TRBJ1-5; D remains ambiguous. TRBV23-1 is an open reading frame, and its role is uncertain. The CDR3 covers 15 residues. V lost 1 base, J lost 4 bases, and 11 bases lay in between. CDR3 amino acids: CASSQLAQWNQPQHF. The CDR3 DNA sequence: TGCGCCAGCAGTCAATTAGCCCAGTGGAATCAGCCCCAGCATTTT.

The gene calls are TRBV5-1 and TRBJ1-5; a weak D match, TRBD1 (6 bases). The germline gives CDR1 SGHRS, CDR2 YFSETQ. The CDR3 loop spans 14 amino acids. The V and J ends lost 0 bases and 7 bases respectively, with 11 bases between them. In nucleotides, the CDR3 is TGCGCCAGCAGCTTGGGGCCAGGGGAACAGCCCCAGCATTTT. Translating gives CASSLGPGEQPQHF.

The rearrangement joins TRBV20-1 to TRBJ2-5, with D unresolved. Germline CDR1 is DFQATT and CDR2 is SNEGSKA (reference sequence). CDR3 length: 11 residues. V was pared by 7 bases and J by 5 bases, with 11 bases between. DNA for the CDR3: TGCAGTGTTCAGAGTGGGGAGACCCAGTACTTC. Its translation is CSVQSGETQYF.

The chain joins TRBV28 to TRBJ2-1, with 7 bases matching TRBD2. Germline loops: CDR1 MDHEN, CDR2 SYDVKM. This CDR3 is 15 amino acids long. V shed 5 bases and J 4 bases; nucleotides not matched to a gene: 8. The CDR3 sequence: CASSTLSGGYNEQFF. The CDR3 DNA sequence: TGTGCCAGCAGTACCCTATCGGGAGGATACAATGAGCAGTTCTTC.

V and J are TRBV6-7 and TRBJ2-1, with 8 bases that match TRBD2. TRBV6-7 is placed among ORFs of uncertain function. The CDR3 extends over 18 amino acids. V shed 7 bases, J shed 6 bases, and the junction held 20 bases outside the gene matches. The CDR3 nucleotides read TGTGCCAGCACCCAAAAACGGGGGGGTAGCGGGGACTTCAATGAGCAGTTCTTC. Its protein is CASTQKRGGSGDFNEQFF.

The chain couples TRBV2 to TRBJ1-3; D unclear. Germline CDR1 and CDR2: SNHLY and FYNNEI. V was shortened by 4 bases and J by 4 bases, with 11 bases between the two germline ends. The CDR3 totals 14 residues. As DNA, the CDR3 is TGTGCCAGCAGTGTAGGGCAGACGGGAAACACCATATATTTT. Its protein product is CASSVGQTGNTIYF.

The gene calls are TRBV10-1 and TRBJ2-2; 8 nucleotides agree with TRBD2. Germline V lookup: CDR1 WNHNN, CDR2 SYGVQD (reference sequence). The CDR3 loop spans 15 amino acids. V was pared by 4 bases and J by 4 bases, with 5 bases of the junction left unmatched. CDR3 loop: CASSGLAGSTGELFF. Here the CDR3 DNA reads TGCGCCAGCAGTGGTCTAGCGGGTTCCACCGGGGAGCTGTTTTTT.